This T cell receptor beta chain originates from a study of cytomegalovirus exposure and HLA in healthy donors. The PCR had 60 Vbeta and 13 Jbeta primers. Method: immunoSEQ multiplex PCR; TCRdb's copy keeps in-frame clones and lacks some. This sample has roughly 170,000 clones, with roughly 70% found just once. The CDR3 covers 15 residues. V lost 6 bases and J lost 4, with 18 bases in between. CDR1 MNHEY and CDR2 SMNVEV come from the germline V gene (reference sequence). The sample taken for sequencing was PBMCs. The genes are TRBV27 and TRBJ1-1; D call uncertain. The clonotype originates from a girl between 10 and 17 years old in good health and CMV-seronegative. The CDR3 DNA reads as TGTGCCAGCAGCCATCAGAGGGTTGGTGGCACTGAAGCTTTCTTT. It is translated as CASSHQRVGGTEAFF.